The clone carrying this TCR beta chain was found many times. What it binds is not known. Germline CDR1 reads SGHKS; CDR2 reads YYEKEE (reference sequence). The CDR3 is 17 residues long. The V segment lost 0 bases and the J segment 2 bases; nucleotides outside the gene matches: 3. This specimen belongs to a study of shared clonotypes between healthy human individuals. Study background: The donor pool was made up of two women and a few men aged 18 to 49.

Repertoires were generated with immunoSEQ multiplex PCR, while TCRdb's copy carries only in-frame clones and drops some. The repertoire has around 440,000 clones, approximately 71% of them found once; the top ten carry 9.5% to 15%. Study results and limitations: Having only a few donors restricted how much genetic and exposure-history diversity was captured.

Material for sequencing was PBMCs. The clonotype comes from a woman aged 40 to 50 in good health. Some clones in this sample may be carry-over from other donors' samples. The chain couples TRBV5-5 to TRBJ2-3; 13 bases are shared with TRBD2. The CDR3 DNA is TGTGCCAGCAGCTTGGAGGGACTAGCGGGGTCCACAGATACGCAGTATTTT. Its translation is CASSLEGLAGSTDTQYF.